This is a list of T cell receptor beta chains from one sample in a study of a mutant IDH1 vaccine in newly diagnosed glioma. These receptors are not linked to any known antigen. Using immunoSEQ multiplex PCR, the repertoire was profiled, and TCRdb retains in-frame clones only, with some absent. The sample contains tens of thousands of clones, approximately 88% of which appear only once. The source was PBMCs, collected from a glioma patient whose treatment included an IDH1 peptide vaccine. Source of these receptors: a woman aged 45-59 years with glioma. The CDR3 runs from the conserved cysteine through the conserved F or W. The order of the fields is CDR3 protein, CDR3 DNA, V gene, clone size, D gene, J gene. The D gene is left open where the match is weak. Only part of the rows carry a size: once, few, many, or a class if the clone is expanded.

CSTPGGMNYGYTF | TGCAGCACTCCAGGAGGGATGAACTATGGCTACACCTTC | TRBV29-1 | once | - | TRBJ1-2
CASSLTGQGNPEAFF | TGTGCCAGCAGCTTAACGGGACAGGGGAACCCTGAAGCTTTCTTT | TRBV5-6 | - | TRBD1 | TRBJ1-1
CASSRGGSGNTIYF | TGTGCCAGCAGCAGAGGGGGGTCTGGAAACACCATATATTTT | TRBV9 | - | - | TRBJ1-3
CASSRGQGWNTEAFF | TGTGCCAGTAGTAGGGGTCAGGGGTGGAACACTGAAGCTTTCTTT | TRBV19 | few | - | TRBJ1-1
CASRTGGSYNSPLHF | TGTGCCAGCAGGACAGGGGGCTCCTATAATTCACCCCTCCACTTT | TRBV6-5 | - | TRBD1 | TRBJ1-6
CAWSAKGTVYGYTF | TGTGCCTGGAGTGCCAAGGGGACGGTCTATGGCTACACCTTC | TRBV30 | - | - | TRBJ1-2
CASSETGRVRAFF | TGTGCCAGCAGTGAAACGGGTAGGGTGAGAGCTTTCTTT | TRBV6-1 | - | - | TRBJ1-1
CASSGRGQPQHF | TGTGCCAGCAGCGGCAGGGGTCAGCCCCAGCATTTT | TRBV14 | - | - | TRBJ1-5
CASSLGSLSGRGEAFF | TGTGCCAGCAGCTTGGGAAGCTTGTCCGGGAGGGGCGAAGCTTTCTTT | TRBV5-6 | - | - | TRBJ1-1
CASSPRQGGMNTEAFF | TGTGCCAGCAGCCCCCGACAGGGAGGGATGAACACTGAAGCTTTCTTT | TRBV13 | - | TRBD1 | TRBJ1-1
CASSYPAGQGDWETQYF | TGTGCCAGCAGCTACCCCGCGGGACAGGGCGATTGGGAGACCCAGTACTTC | TRBV7-9 | - | TRBD1 | TRBJ2-5
CAWSVQQGSSAFF | TGTGCCTGGAGTGTACAGCAGGGGTCGAGTGCTTTCTTT | TRBV30 | - | - | TRBJ1-1
CASSQETGLAEQYF | TGCGCCAGCAGCCAAGAGACAGGGCTGGCCGAGCAGTACTTC | TRBV4-3 | once | TRBD1 | TRBJ2-7
CASSPRSGTEAFF | TGTGCCAGTAGTCCCCGTTCAGGAACTGAAGCTTTCTTT | TRBV19 | - | - | TRBJ1-1
CARAIRQGAFLDTEAFF | TGTGCCAGAGCAATCAGGCAGGGGGCATTTCTGGACACTGAAGCTTTCTTT | TRBV5-3 | - | TRBD1 | TRBJ1-1
CSAKGGEAFF | TGCAGCGCAAAGGGAGGTGAAGCTTTCTTT | TRBV29-1 | few | - | TRBJ1-1
CASRRNEQYF | TGCGCCAGCAGACGGAACGAGCAGTACTTC | TRBV10-1 | - | - | TRBJ2-7
CASLPVGGREKLFF | TGCGCCAGCCTCCCCGTCGGGGGGCGTGAAAAACTGTTTTTT | TRBV4-1 | - | - | TRBJ1-4
CASTGALTEAFF | TGTGCCAGCACAGGGGCGTTGACTGAAGCTTTCTTT | TRBV19 | few | TRBD1 | TRBJ1-1
CASSYFRSDGYTF | TGTGCCAGCAGTTACTTCAGGTCCGATGGCTACACCTTC | TRBV6-5 | - | - | TRBJ1-2
CASSLVAGGSNQPQHF | TGTGCCAGCAGCTTAGTTGCAGGGGGCAGCAATCAGCCCCAGCATTTT | TRBV7-2 | - | TRBD1 | TRBJ1-5
CASSGGRGLAPDTQYF | TGTGCCAGCAGCGGGGGGAGGGGCTTGGCCCCAGATACGCAGTATTTT | TRBV2 | - | TRBD2 | TRBJ2-3
CASSQVVGQEQFF | TGCGCCAGCAGCCAAGTCGTTGGACAGGAGCAGTTCTTC | TRBV4-1 | - | - | TRBJ2-1
CASSLMGVAAKNIQYF | TGTGCCAGCAGCTTGATGGGGGTAGCAGCCAAAAACATTCAGTACTTC | TRBV5-6 | - | - | TRBJ2-4
CASSQLNGNEQFF | TGCGCCAGCAGCCAATTAAACGGGAATGAGCAGTTCTTC | TRBV4-3 | - | - | TRBJ2-1
CASSLQGGWSYNEQFF | TGTGCCAGCAGCTTACAGGGGGGATGGTCCTACAATGAGCAGTTCTTC | TRBV7-2 | - | - | TRBJ2-1
CASSFTSGHIRDTQYF | TGTGCCAGCAGTTTCACTAGCGGGCACATCAGAGATACGCAGTATTTT | TRBV27 | - | TRBD2 | TRBJ2-3
CSVDRQGIAEQYF | TGCAGCGTTGACCGACAGGGGATTGCCGAGCAGTACTTC | TRBV29-1 | - | TRBD1 | TRBJ2-7
CASSVSSGHNEKLFF | TGTGCCAGCAGCGTGTCCTCGGGGCATAATGAAAAACTGTTTTTT | TRBV6-6 | - | - | TRBJ1-4
CASSTTGFQPQHF | TGTGCCAGTAGTACTACAGGGTTTCAGCCCCAGCATTTT | TRBV19 | - | - | TRBJ1-5
CASSLTSGAGDTQYF | TGCGCCAGCAGCTTGACTAGCGGGGCGGGGGATACGCAGTATTTT | TRBV5-1 | - | TRBD2 | TRBJ2-3
CASSHRPPLAGTYNEQFF | TGTGCCAGCAGCCACCGGCCCCCCCTAGCGGGGACCTACAATGAGCAGTTCTTC | TRBV14 | - | TRBD2 | TRBJ2-1
CASSPLRTDTGELFF | TGTGCCAGCTCACCACTCAGGACGGACACCGGGGAGCTGTTTTTT | TRBV18 | once | - | TRBJ2-2
CASSGGATDTQYF | TGTGCCAGCAGCGGGGGGGCAACAGATACGCAGTATTTT | TRBV6-4 | - | TRBD2 | TRBJ2-3
CASSPSAGNNEKLFF | TGTGCCAGCTCACCAAGTGCAGGGAATAATGAAAAACTGTTTTTT | TRBV18 | - | - | TRBJ1-4
CASSSLPGGGQLTYGYTF | TGTGCCAGCAGCTCGCTCCCGGGGGGGGGACAGCTGACTTATGGCTACACCTTC | TRBV7-2 | once | TRBD1 | TRBJ1-2
CASSDGTGGDQPQHF | TGCGCCAGCAGTGATGGGACAGGGGGCGATCAGCCCCAGCATTTT | TRBV10-1 | - | TRBD1 | TRBJ1-5
CASSLRGGGEGTGELFF | TGCGCCAGCAGTCTTCGAGGGGGCGGAGAGGGCACCGGGGAGCTGTTTTTT | TRBV5-1 | - | TRBD1 | TRBJ2-2
CAGGLAENTGELFF | TGTGCCGGAGGACTAGCGGAAAACACCGGGGAGCTGTTTTTT | TRBV2 | few | TRBD2 | TRBJ2-2
CASSLQGGSSYEQYF | TGTGCCAGCAGCTTGCAGGGAGGGAGCTCCTACGAGCAGTACTTC | TRBV5-5 | - | TRBD2 | TRBJ2-7
CASSYSWSGANVLTF | TGTGCCAGCAGTTACTCCTGGTCTGGGGCCAACGTCCTGACTTTC | TRBV6-5 | - | - | TRBJ2-6
CASSLGQGLYGYTF | TGCGCCAGCAGCTTGGGACAGGGCCTCTATGGCTACACCTTC | TRBV5-1 | - | TRBD1 | TRBJ1-2
CASSLGRTGEYYGYTF | TGTGCCAGCAGCTTGGGGAGGACAGGGGAGTACTATGGCTACACCTTC | TRBV5-6 | - | TRBD1 | TRBJ1-2
CASSIRGLAGGNPGELFF | TGTGCCAGCAGCATTAGGGGCCTAGCGGGGGGGAACCCCGGGGAGCTGTTTTTT | TRBV9 | - | TRBD2 | TRBJ2-2
CAWSWSRDEQYF | TGTGCCTGGAGTTGGAGCAGGGACGAGCAGTACTTC | TRBV30 | - | - | TRBJ2-7
CSAARQSEAFF | TGCAGTGCTGCCAGACAGAGTGAAGCTTTCTTT | TRBV20-1 | - | - | TRBJ1-1